This TCR beta chain was recorded in a study of blood T cell repertoires in COVID-19 (dated by TCRdb to about 2020). About the full investigation: The collaborator samples originated in the United States, Italy and Spain and spanned the acute and convalescent phases of COVID-19. The prospective study material was composed of cDNA or gDNA derived from T cells, B-cell-depleted T cells, or PBMCs. The samples were drawn from two sources: the first 160 participants of the ongoing ImmuneRACE study, and 1,200 or so subjects contributed by 6 global collaborators. Subjects who had been exposed to COVID-19, were actively infected with it, or had recovered from it provided the deeply sampled blood TCRbeta repertoires that made up the dataset. Where HLA class I and class II types were available, the types were taken from metadata supplied by the sample provider, not from assay-based typing. The repertoires were made available in a free public database intended to serve as a resource for research on the immune response to SARS-CoV-2. The sample metadata nearly always contained a de-identified subject ID, COVID-19 status, age in years and sex. The research as a whole found: The quantity of clinical and demographic metadata differed by source and by participant and was supplied without curation.

From a lookup of the germline V gene (reference sequence), CDR1 and CDR2 are LGHDT and YNNKEL. Trimming removed 0 bases from V and 2 bases from J; the gene matches leave 8 bases unexplained. The CDR3 holds 17 amino acids from the cysteine to the phenylalanine. Just the 51-base CDR3 DNA is kept, in frame starting at base 1. This clone appeared a single time. No cognate antigen has been identified for it. Base qualities are not provided; no much larger clone lies one nucleotide away. The immunoSEQ Assay, a bias-controlled multiplex PCR, was used to amplify TCRbeta CDR3 regions from genomic DNA. Regarding the original processing steps: The number of nucleated cells in each sample was estimated by amplification of reference gene primers within the assay. To quantify the absolute abundance of each unique TCRbeta CDR3 rearrangement, sequence reads were collapsed and filtered. For each sample, productive Simpson clonality was calculated by taking the square root of Simpson's diversity index across productive rearrangements. Sourced from immuneACCESS, this table was stored by TCRdb with only in-frame sequences that have V and J called. A share of the clones is absent; for the studies checked, an unresolved V gene accounts for under half, and the remainder has no known explanation. The V and J calls and clone size were taken over from that table, and D and trimming were inferred from the DNA. The sample table holds about 170,000 clones, of which roughly nine tenths were seen once. The ten biggest clones cover approximately 11% of the sample.

In Seattle, one collaborating source enrolled patients while the infection was active and tracked those patients longitudinally over the course of disease. Whole blood was collected in K2EDTA tubes by collaborating institutions according to the institutions' own protocols. For TCRbeta analysis, collaborator samples were shipped as frozen whole blood, as isolated PBMCs, or as DNA extracted from either sample type. This sequence was found in a woman aged 60 to 75 with COVID-19, enrolled during active disease. The chain uses TRBV3-1 (or the pseudogene TRBV3-2) and TRBJ2-7, with 9 bases aligning to TRBD1. The sequenced material came from peripheral blood. The CDR3 reads as follows: CASSQDRTGQGTYEQYF. The DNA reads TGTGCCAGCAGCCAAGATAGGACGGGACAGGGTACCTACGAGCAGTACTTC.